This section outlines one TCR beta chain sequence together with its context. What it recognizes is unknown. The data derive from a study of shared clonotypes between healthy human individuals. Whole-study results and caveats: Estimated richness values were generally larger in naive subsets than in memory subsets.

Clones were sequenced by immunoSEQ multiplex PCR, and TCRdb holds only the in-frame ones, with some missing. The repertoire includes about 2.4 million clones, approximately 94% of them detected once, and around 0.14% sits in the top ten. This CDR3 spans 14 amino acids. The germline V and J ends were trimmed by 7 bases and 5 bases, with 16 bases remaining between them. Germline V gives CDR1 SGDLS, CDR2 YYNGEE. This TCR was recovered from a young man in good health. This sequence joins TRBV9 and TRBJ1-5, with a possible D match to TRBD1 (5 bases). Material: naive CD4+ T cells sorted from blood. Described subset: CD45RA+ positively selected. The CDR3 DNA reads TGTGCCAGCGGGGCCGGGGGAACCTATCAGCCCCAGCATTTT. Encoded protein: CASGAGGTYQPQHF.